The source of this T cell receptor (beta chain) is a study of blood T cell repertoires in COVID-19. The overall study: The cDNA or gDNA used as material had been derived from T cells, B-cell-depleted T cells, or PBMCs.

Trimming shortened V by 6 bases and J by 2 bases, and 10 bases separated the two germline ends. Germline lookup yields CDR1 KGHSH and CDR2 LQKENI. This CDR3 is 13 amino acids long. This clone was seen only once. In the original processing: It was from reference gene primer amplification that nucleated cell counts were estimated. The assay was immunoSEQ multiplex PCR, and TCRdb's table has in-frame clones only and misses some. V, J and clone size are taken as reported in that table, and D and trimming were inferred from the DNA itself. The table shows 150,000 to 200,000 clones, with more than 75% occurring only once.

The sample comprised PBMCs or T cells enriched from blood (not recorded which). The chain links TRBV18 to TRBJ1-2; tentative D call: TRBD1 (5 bases). The clonotype was recovered from a woman aged 50 to 65 who had recovered from COVID-19. CDR3: CASSRQNNYGYTF. The CDR3 DNA reads TGTGCCAGCTCCCGACAGAACAACTATGGCTACACCTTC.